This is a list of T cell receptor beta chains from one sample in a study of control samples from healthy donors and cancer patients. The method was immunoSEQ multiplex PCR; TCRdb's version includes in-frame clones alone and lacks a portion of them. Here the sample spans 100,000 to 150,000 clones, approximately 92% being singletons. The sample consisted of PBMCs. Source of these receptors: an elderly man with head and neck cancer. Each CDR3 is given with its conserved first and last residue. Each record gives: CDR3 protein, V gene, J gene.

cdr3_aa: CAIGTDGGETQYF
v_call: TRBV10-3
j_call: TRBJ2-5

cdr3_aa: CASSEAAGVYGYTF
v_call: TRBV2
j_call: TRBJ1-2

cdr3_aa: CASSLEANSPLHF
v_call: TRBV5-1
j_call: TRBJ1-6

cdr3_aa: CASSPQGRDEQFF
v_call: TRBV6-5
j_call: TRBJ2-1

cdr3_aa: CASSSAGTSGTDTQYF
v_call: TRBV13
j_call: TRBJ2-3

cdr3_aa: CASSEGSNQPQHF
v_call: TRBV18
j_call: TRBJ1-5

cdr3_aa: CSASKGTGRELGQETQYF
v_call: TRBV20-1
j_call: TRBJ2-5

cdr3_aa: CASSYGAGVGTGELFF
v_call: TRBV6-5
j_call: TRBJ2-2

cdr3_aa: CASSLVEAGGAGELFF
v_call: TRBV7-8
j_call: TRBJ2-2

cdr3_aa: CASSETGAYNEQFF
v_call: TRBV5-4
j_call: TRBJ2-1

cdr3_aa: CASSQFAGGAGDEKLFF
v_call: TRBV4-3
j_call: TRBJ1-4

cdr3_aa: CASSSPGGGAFF
v_call: TRBV7-6
j_call: TRBJ1-1

cdr3_aa: CASSPDGINYGYTF
v_call: TRBV5-6
j_call: TRBJ1-2

cdr3_aa: CASSFGGYEAFF
v_call: TRBV12-3/TRBV12-4
j_call: TRBJ1-1

cdr3_aa: CASSYGGLYNSPLHF
v_call: TRBV6-5
j_call: TRBJ1-6

cdr3_aa: CASSIGNSYEQYF
v_call: TRBV19
j_call: TRBJ2-7

cdr3_aa: CASSQVARDNTGELFF
v_call: TRBV23-1
j_call: TRBJ2-2

cdr3_aa: CASSISWADGYTF
v_call: TRBV19
j_call: TRBJ1-2

cdr3_aa: CASSSTLGGSYSYEQYF
v_call: TRBV5-8
j_call: TRBJ2-7

cdr3_aa: CATSRASGLAGNPYVEQYF
v_call: TRBV15
j_call: TRBJ2-7

cdr3_aa: CAISASGRPGLAGYNEQFF
v_call: TRBV10-3
j_call: TRBJ2-1

cdr3_aa: CASQLNQELFF
v_call: TRBV5-1
j_call: TRBJ2-2

cdr3_aa: CASSYRPDSSNQPQHF
v_call: TRBV6-6
j_call: TRBJ1-5

cdr3_aa: CASSLDQFAGGSLRKTQYF
v_call: TRBV11-2
j_call: TRBJ2-5

cdr3_aa: CAWSNRGDQPQHF
v_call: TRBV30
j_call: TRBJ1-5

cdr3_aa: CASSYTRAHNEQFF
v_call: TRBV6-2/TRBV6-3
j_call: TRBJ2-1

cdr3_aa: CASSQDRPGGGAYGYTF
v_call: TRBV4-2
j_call: TRBJ1-2

cdr3_aa: CASSFGESYEQYF
v_call: TRBV11-2
j_call: TRBJ2-7

cdr3_aa: CASSDGGSIYNEQFF
v_call: TRBV10-1
j_call: TRBJ2-1

cdr3_aa: CASSAEGQDIYTEAFF
v_call: TRBV9
j_call: TRBJ1-1

cdr3_aa: CASSGQGTDTQYF
v_call: TRBV2
j_call: TRBJ2-3

cdr3_aa: CAGGGVAGAETQYF
v_call: TRBV30
j_call: TRBJ2-5

cdr3_aa: CASSRTGQGATNEKLFF
v_call: TRBV7-2
j_call: TRBJ1-4

cdr3_aa: CASSLAKQGETQYF
v_call: TRBV5-1
j_call: TRBJ2-5

cdr3_aa: CASSLSDRKQETQYF
v_call: TRBV18
j_call: TRBJ2-5